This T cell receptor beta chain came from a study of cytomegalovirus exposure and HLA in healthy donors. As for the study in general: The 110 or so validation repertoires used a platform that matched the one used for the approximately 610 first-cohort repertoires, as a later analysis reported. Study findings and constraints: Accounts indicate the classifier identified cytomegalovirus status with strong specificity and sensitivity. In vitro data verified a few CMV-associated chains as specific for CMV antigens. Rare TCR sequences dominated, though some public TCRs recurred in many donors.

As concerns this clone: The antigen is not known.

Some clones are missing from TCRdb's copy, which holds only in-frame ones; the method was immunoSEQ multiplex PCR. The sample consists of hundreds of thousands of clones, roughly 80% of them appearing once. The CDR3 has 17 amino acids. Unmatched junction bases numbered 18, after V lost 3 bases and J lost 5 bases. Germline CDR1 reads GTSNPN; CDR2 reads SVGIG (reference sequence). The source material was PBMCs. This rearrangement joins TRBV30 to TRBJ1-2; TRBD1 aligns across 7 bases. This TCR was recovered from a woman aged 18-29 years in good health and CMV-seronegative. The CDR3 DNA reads TGTGCCTGGAGGACTCCCCTCAGGGGGAGTAGTGGTTATGGCTACACCTTC. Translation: CAWRTPLRGSSGYGYTF.